Listed here are 18 T cell receptor beta chains from one sample, sequenced in a study of T cell responses to AZD1222 COVID-19 vaccine. TCRdb keeps only in-frame clones here, not all; method: immunoSEQ multiplex PCR. The sample records some 100,000 clones, 91% being singletons. The material was peripheral blood, obtained on day 0 of AZD1222 vaccination. The origin of the receptors is an adult in good health.

The chain employs TRBV6-5 and TRBJ1-2; tentatively, D is TRBD1 (5 bases). Trimming left V 6 bases short and J 3 bases short, with 17 bases between. CDR1 is MNHEY, CDR2 SVGAGI, per germline. This CDR3 region has 15 residues. CDR3 sequence: CASRTDPPGDYGYTF. The CDR3 DNA sequence: TGTGCCAGCAGGACGGACCCACCGGGGGACTATGGCTACACCTTC.

The chain uses TRBV15 and TRBJ1-5, with 9 bases that match TRBD1. Looked up from germline, CDR1 is LNHNV and CDR2 is YYDKDF (reference sequence). The V segment lost 4 bases and the J segment 2 bases; nucleotides outside the gene matches: 9. This CDR3 spans 17 amino acids. Here the CDR3 DNA reads TGTGCCACCAGCAAACAACAGGGGGCGCGGGGCAATCAGCCCCAGCATTTT. This encodes CATSKQQGARGNQPQHF.

V gene TRBV28 combines with J gene TRBJ2-7; possibly TRBD1 or TRBD2 for D (5 bases each). This CDR3 spans 15 amino acids. Per the germline V gene, CDR1 is MDHEN and CDR2 is SYDVKM. Trimming shortened V by 3 bases and J by 0 bases, and 12 bases separated the two germline ends. The CDR3 spells CASSFAGTFSYEQYF. In DNA form, the CDR3 reads TGTGCCAGCAGTTTCGCCGGGACCTTCTCCTACGAGCAGTACTTC.

This chain uses TRBV5-4 with TRBJ2-7, with 10 bases identical to TRBD2. With V trimmed by 2 bases and J by 4 bases, 6 bases remained unmatched. Germline lookup yields CDR1 SGHNT and CDR2 YYREEE (reference sequence). CDR3 length: 15 amino acids. CDR3 in amino acids: CASSFASGGGYEQYF. CDR3 sequence (DNA): TGTGCCAGCAGCTTTGCTAGCGGGGGCGGGTACGAGCAGTACTTC.

The genes are TRBV28 and TRBJ2-7; D perhaps matches TRBD2 (5 bases). The CDR3 has 16 amino acids. V was shortened by 2 bases and J by 3 bases, with 17 bases between the two germline ends. The V gene's germline CDR1 is MDHEN and CDR2 SYDVKM. CDR3 sequence (DNA): TGTGCCAGCAGTTTAGAGGCGGGCGGAGGAATCTACGAGCAGTACTTC. Amino acid sequence: CASSLEAGGGIYEQYF.

The V call is TRBV20-1, the J call TRBJ1-5; no reliable D call. The CDR3 has 14 amino acids. CDR1 and CDR2 (germline): DFQATT, SNEGSKA (reference sequence). V was trimmed by 3 bases and J by 0 bases, leaving 9 bases between them. CDR3: CSASVGVSNQPQHF. The CDR3 DNA sequence: TGCAGTGCTAGTGTCGGGGTTAGCAATCAGCCCCAGCATTTT.

The genes are TRBV5-1 and TRBJ1-2, with D possibly matching TRBD1 (5 bases). V lost 0 bases to trimming and J lost 4 bases, with 10 bases between them. CDR1 is SGHRS, CDR2 YFSETQ, per germline. The CDR3 covers 14 residues. The CDR3 sequence: CASSLVGGGYGYTF. The CDR3 coding sequence is TGCGCCAGCAGCTTGGTTGGGGGAGGCTATGGCTACACCTTC.

The chain uses TRBV7-2 and TRBJ1-2; TRBD1 agrees at 8 bases. V dropped 1 base and J dropped 2; count of bases not matched to a gene: 6. Germline V gene sequence: CDR1 SGHTA, CDR2 FQGNSA. The CDR3 loop spans 16 amino acids. The CDR3, as DNA: TGTGCCAGCAGCTTAGGGACAGGGCAAGGGAACTATGGCTACACCTTC. It translates to CASSLGTGQGNYGYTF.

The chain uses TRBV11-3 and TRBJ2-7; D not certain. V dropped 3 bases and J dropped 2 bases, with 8 bases sitting between them. CDR3 length: 13 amino acids. CDR1 is SGHNT and CDR2 is YENEEA in the germline V gene. The CDR3 protein is CASSFGKTYEQYF. The CDR3 nucleotides are TGTGCCAGCAGCTTTGGGAAAACCTACGAGCAGTACTTC.

This rearrangement joins TRBV5-4 to TRBJ1-6; perhaps TRBD1 as D (5 bases). There are 14 residues in the CDR3. V gave up 0 bases and J gave up 14 bases, with 15 bases separating them. Germline V gene sequence: CDR1 SGHNT, CDR2 YYREEE (reference sequence). CDR3 nucleotides: TGTGCCAGCAGCTTGGACGGAGAGGGGCTCACCCTCCACTTT. Protein product: CASSLDGEGLTLHF.

Written as DNA, the CDR3 is TGTGCCAGCAGTTTATCCGGAACTGAAGCTTTCTTT. It is translated as CASSLSGTEAFF. The V call is TRBV27, the J call TRBJ1-1, with D unresolved. V gave up 0 bases and J gave up 5 bases, with 4 bases separating them. The CDR3 contains 12 residues. Per germline, CDR1 MNHEY and CDR2 SMNVEV (reference sequence).

The chain carries TRBV7-3 and TRBJ2-2; D may match TRBD1 or TRBD2 (5 bases each). The germline V gene encodes CDR1 SGHTA and CDR2 FQGTGA. V was pared by 5 bases and J by 5 bases, with 18 bases between. CDR3 length: 16 amino acids. The CDR3 sequence is CASSPRGGTITGELFF. For the CDR3, the DNA is TGTGCCAGCAGCCCACGTGGGGGAACTATTACCGGGGAGCTGTTTTTT.

CDR3 coding DNA: TGTGCCAGCAGTTTGAGGTACACCGGGGAGCTGTTTTTT. Translated, it gives CASSLRYTGELFF. The chain is built from TRBV12-3 or TRBV12-4 and TRBJ2-2; D remains unclear. This CDR3 contains 13 residues. The germline V and J ends were trimmed by 3 bases and 3 bases, with 5 bases remaining between them.

This sequence joins TRBV6-5 and TRBJ1-2; a possible D gene is TRBD1 (5 bases). Trimming cost V 6 bases and J 2 bases, with 10 bases left between them. Germline assignment: CDR1 MNHEY and CDR2 SVGAGI. This CDR3 spans 13 amino acids. The CDR3 sequence: CASRAGQNYGYTF. The CDR3, as DNA: TGTGCCAGCAGGGCAGGGCAGAACTATGGCTACACCTTC.

The CDR3 loop is CASSPGLANEQYF. DNA of the CDR3: TGTGCCAGTAGTCCGGGACTAGCGAACGAGCAGTACTTC. The chain recombines TRBV19 with TRBJ2-7; 10 bases agree with TRBD2. Germline CDR1 and CDR2: LNHDA and SQIVND (reference sequence). The CDR3 is made up of 13 amino acids. With V trimmed by 5 bases and J by 5 bases, 3 bases remained unmatched.

The genes are TRBV11-2 and TRBJ1-4; D is undetermined. The CDR3 is 11 amino acids. The germline CDR1 and CDR2 sequences are SGHAT and FQNNGV. Trimming took 8 bases from V and 7 from J, leaving 8 bases between them. The CDR3 DNA sequence: TGTGCCAGCGGCCTCGGTGAAAAACTGTTTTTT. It yields the protein CASGLGEKLFF. Full variable domain (missing parts from reference TRBV11-2 and TRBJ1-4): EAGVAQSPRYKIIEKRQSVAFWCNPISGHATLYWYQQILGQGPKLLIQFQNNGVVDDSQLPKDRFSAERLKGVDSTLKIQPAKLEDSAVYLCASGLGEKLFFGSGTQLSVL.

V usage is TRBV4-1 and J usage is TRBJ1-6; D gene unclear. This CDR3 has 17 amino acids. Germline V CDR1 and CDR2: MGHRA, YSYEKL. V was cut by 1 base and J by 1 base, with 11 bases left in between. The CDR3 protein is CASSQVQAGSYNSPLHF. The CDR3, as DNA: TGCGCCAGCAGCCAAGTCCAAGCGGGTTCCTATAATTCACCCCTCCACTTT.

This clone was found a few times. The V and J genes are TRBV10-3 and TRBJ2-2, with a possible D match to TRBD2 (5 bases). V lost 2 bases, J lost 1 base, and 8 bases lay in between. CDR1 and CDR2 from the germline V gene are ENHRY and SYGVKD. This CDR3 contains 15 residues. Here the CDR3 reads CAISEPSGNTGELFF. Written as DNA, the CDR3 is TGTGCCATCAGTGAGCCCAGCGGGAACACCGGGGAGCTGTTTTTT.